This TCR beta chain was sequenced during a study of PD-1 blockade in classical Hodgkin lymphoma (dated by TCRdb to between 2020 and 2021). Looking at the study overall: Nivolumab dosing was 3 mg/kg intravenously every 2 weeks, continuing until either disease progression or unacceptable toxicity. The study used CyTOF and TCR beta sequencing to define a peripheral blood immune signature of response to PD-1 blockade in classical Hodgkin lymphoma.

Taken from the germline V gene, the CDR1 and CDR2 loops are MNHEY and SVGAGI. From its cysteine to its phenylalanine, the CDR3 spans 15 amino acids. Only the CDR3 part of the read is kept: 45 bases, read in frame from the first base. V gives up 6 bases and J gives up 4 bases, and the segment between their germline ends measures 19 bases. The Qiagen DNeasy kit was used to extract genomic DNA both from unsorted PBMCs and from the negatively selected CD4+ and CD8+ fractions. TCR beta CDR3 regions were amplified by immunoSEQ multiplex PCR using primers annealing to V and J segments. A synthetic immune receptor repertoire was used to minimize amplification bias, and any remaining bias was removed computationally after sequencing. The original methods were these. Custom Python scripts were used to quantify repertoire diversity as the Shannon entropy index. The unsorted, CD4+ and CD8+ repertoires were each analyzed separately, with the exception of combined analyses, where CD4+ and CD8+ sequences were merged in silico. A clone counted as expanded when the clone's frequency after treatment rose at least 2-fold relative to C1D1, and clones undetected at baseline were given a pseudocount of 0.5. Clones with 0 or 1 copy at C1D1 were defined as singleton clones, while clones with 2 or more copies were defined as non-singleton clones. Clones expanded in unsorted samples were assigned a CD4+, CD8+ or unknown annotation through matching of protein sequences in sorted samples from the same patient. Wilcoxon tests were applied to paired samples to test diversity changes from C1D1 to C4D1. What TCRdb holds here is the immuneACCESS table cut down to in-frame rearrangements. Part of the clones is not present; checked against another copy, under half of the missing clones reflect an unresolved V gene, and the others are unexplained. For V, J and clone size, that table is used; D and trimming come from the DNA. The sample has some 10,000 clones on record, approximately 81% of them singletons. Of the sample, about 38% is held by the ten largest clones.

Interpreted using the paper, the time point label stands for: cycle 1 day 1 (C1D1), immediately before nivolumab initiation. Relapse after autologous stem cell transplantation had occurred in all trial patients, and cohorts A, B and C were distinguished by prior brentuximab vedotin exposure. CD8+ T cells were purified from thawed PBMCs by magnetic negative selection with a Miltenyi CD8+ T cell isolation kit. The trial cohort was composed of under 70 patients with relapsed/refractory classical Hodgkin lymphoma, for whom complete response, partial response or progressive disease was recorded as best overall response. In the multi-cohort phase II CheckMate 205 trial, trial patients received single-agent nivolumab. An independent review committee assessed best overall response by applying the 2007 International Working Group response criteria. PBMCs from the trial were collected at three points: immediately before nivolumab initiation (C1D1), and during therapy at cycle 2 day 1 and cycle 4 day 1. Peripheral blood was collected in 8 mL Vacutainer Cell Preparation Tubes, from which PBMCs were isolated by centrifugation and then cryopreserved. Purified CD4+ and CD8+ fractions were prepared only for cases in which an additional PBMC sample was available. On LS columns in a quadroMACS separator, the magnetically labelled cells were depleted, and the flow-through was collected as the purified fraction.

Turning to this clone: Its binding antigen is unknown. Base qualities are not at hand, and no much larger clone is one base apart.

Results and caveats for the whole study, not just this receptor: Baseline TCR diversity was reported as lower in newly diagnosed patients than in healthy donors, and lower still in relapsed/refractory patients. The study covered only a single clinical trial cohort, and the causes of the repertoire differences, possibly disease activity or prior therapy, were still not defined. By C4D1, a significant rise was seen in CD4+ TCR diversity but not in CD8+ TCR diversity (p=0.0027 vs p=0.16), and the rise was most apparent among complete responders (p=0.02). Among trial patients, those achieving complete response had baseline diversity similar to that of newly diagnosed patients, while diversity was significantly lower in partial responders and progressors. Diversity was lower in patients who began nivolumab less than 1 year after ASCT, so these patients were left out of later analyses to avoid confounding by immune reconstitution.

The sample in question was CD8+ T cells from blood, obtained at baseline. This TCR derives from a human donor with classical Hodgkin lymphoma. In this chain, TRBV6-5 is recombined with TRBJ2-7; the D segment might be TRBD1 or TRBD2, since each matches 7 bases. The nucleotide sequence reads as follows: TGTGCCAGCAGCTTCAGGGGGGGCGGAACTTACGAGCAGTACTTC. Translated, it gives CASSFRGGGTYEQYF.